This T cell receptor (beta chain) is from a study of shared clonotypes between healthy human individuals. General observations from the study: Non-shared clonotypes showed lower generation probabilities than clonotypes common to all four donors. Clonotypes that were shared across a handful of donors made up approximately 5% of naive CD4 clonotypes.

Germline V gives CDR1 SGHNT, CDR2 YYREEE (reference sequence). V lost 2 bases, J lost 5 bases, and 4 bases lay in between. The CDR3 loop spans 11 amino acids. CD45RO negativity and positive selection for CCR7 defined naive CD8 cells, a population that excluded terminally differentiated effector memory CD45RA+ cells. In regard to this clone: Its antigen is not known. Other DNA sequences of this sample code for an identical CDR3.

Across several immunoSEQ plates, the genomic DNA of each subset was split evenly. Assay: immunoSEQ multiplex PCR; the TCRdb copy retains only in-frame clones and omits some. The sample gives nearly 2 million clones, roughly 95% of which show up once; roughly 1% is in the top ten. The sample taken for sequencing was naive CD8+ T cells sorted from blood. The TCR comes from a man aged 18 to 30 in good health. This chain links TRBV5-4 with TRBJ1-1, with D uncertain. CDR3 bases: TGTGCCAGCAGCTTTGGTACTGAAGCTTTCTTT. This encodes CASSFGTEAFF.